Given below is one T cell receptor beta chain in context. Its antigen is still unknown. This sample is part of a study of post-analysis software for immune sequencing data. In the study overall: Relapsing-remitting, secondary progressive and progressive-relapsing multiple sclerosis were all included among the disease courses. Study conclusions and caveats: A significant reduction in normalized Chao1 diversity was observed in multiple sclerosis patients versus controls.

The authors incorporated unique molecular identifiers into the TCR beta cDNA libraries. T cells numbering about 0.85 to 10 million yielded 500,000 or so cDNA molecules. In TCRdb, the PCR reads were re-called with MiXCR into one record per CDR3 protein. The sample has roughly 600,000 distinct CDR3 sequences, roughly 47% seen once. This TCR was sampled from a girl between 10 and 17 years old with multiple sclerosis. Sequencing was carried out using blood.

CDR3 nucleotide sequence: TGTGCCAGCAGCTTAGCAGCCGGGACAGGAGCCTACGAGCAGTACTTC. Its protein product is CASSLAAGTGAYEQYF. The V call is TRBV7-8, the J call TRBJ2-7; TRBD1 matches at 8 bases. This CDR3 spans 16 amino acids. Germline CDR1 reads SGHVS; CDR2 reads FQNEAQ. V lost 0 bases to trimming and J lost 2 bases; unmatched junction nucleotides: 6.